Presented here are 14 T cell receptor beta chains from one specimen sequenced in a study of T-cell reconstitution after alpha-beta-depleted transplantation in children. A TCRbeta library incorporating unique molecular identifiers was prepared. MiXCR, run by TCRdb on the PCR reads, gives a single entry per CDR3 protein. The sample comprises under 300,000 distinct CDR3 sequences, more than 7.5% of which are singletons, and about 4.9% rests with the top ten. This material consisted of PBMCs from the stem cell graft donor, taken from the stem cell graft. These receptors were taken from a human donor who donated a stem cell graft to a child with SCID.

This clonotype was counted at least ten times. The chain employs TRBV5-1 and TRBJ2-1; 8 nucleotides agree with TRBD1. This CDR3 has 14 amino acids. The V and J ends lost 2 bases and 6 bases, in that order; junction bases with no gene match: 4. Germline CDR1 is SGHRS and CDR2 is YFSETQ. The CDR3 region is CASSLWTGPNEQFF. CDR3 DNA sequence: TGCGCCAGCAGCTTATGGACAGGGCCCAATGAGCAGTTCTTC.

The table lists this clonotype with many counts. The chain recombines TRBV20-1 with TRBJ2-7; 8 positions match TRBD2. With 0 bases clipped from V and 0 bases from J, the junction kept 4 bases outside the gene matches. Germline lookup yields CDR1 DFQATT and CDR2 SNEGSKA (reference sequence). The CDR3 consists of 15 residues. This CDR3 reads CSARDKSGGSYEQYF. DNA of the CDR3: TGCAGTGCTAGAGATAAAAGCGGGGGCTCCTACGAGCAGTACTTC.

At least ten counts were recorded for this clonotype. The chain carries TRBV5-4 and TRBJ1-5; D may be TRBD1 (5 bases). V gave up 0 bases and J gave up 4 bases, with 14 bases separating them. CDR3 size: 16 residues. From germline, CDR1 is SGHNT and CDR2 YYREEE (reference sequence). The CDR3: CASSLVRMQGNQPQHF. The DNA for the CDR3 is TGTGCCAGCAGCTTGGTTAGGATGCAGGGAAATCAGCCCCAGCATTTT.

This clonotype was seen repeatedly, ten times or more. This chain connects TRBV5-1 to TRBJ1-6; 11 positions match TRBD1. The germline V gene has CDR1 SGHRS and CDR2 YFSETQ. The CDR3 spans 16 residues. Trimming cost V 0 bases and J 7 bases; bases outside gene matches: 3. The chain's CDR3 is CASSLGDRGINSPLHF. CDR3 sequence (DNA): TGCGCCAGCAGCTTGGGGGACAGGGGGATCAATTCACCCCTCCACTTT.

The chain couples TRBV20-1 to TRBJ2-1; 8 positions match TRBD2. This CDR3 region has 14 residues. Germline lookup yields CDR1 DFQATT and CDR2 SNEGSKA (reference sequence). J gave up 4 bases and V 6 bases, and 8 bases lay outside the gene matches. The CDR3 sequence is CSAPSSGGYNEQFF. The CDR3 DNA follows: TGCAGTGCGCCCTCGAGCGGGGGATACAATGAGCAGTTCTTC.

In its sample, this clonotype was seen many times. The chain couples TRBV19 to TRBJ2-6, with 9 bases lining up with TRBD1. Per germline, CDR1 LNHDA and CDR2 SQIVND (reference sequence). V shed 6 bases and J 0 bases; nucleotides not matched to a gene: 6. The CDR3 spans 17 residues. CDR3: CASRPGQGYSGANVLTF. CDR3 coding DNA: TGTGCCAGTAGACCGGGACAGGGTTACTCTGGGGCCAACGTCCTGACTTTC.

This clonotype was counted at least ten times. This chain connects TRBV7-2 to TRBJ2-7, with D unclear. The CDR3 extends over 14 amino acids. Germline V gene data show CDR1 as SGHTA and CDR2 as FQGNSA. Trimming pared 3 bases from V and 0 bases from J, leaving 9 bases between. The CDR3 sequence is CASSFRQSSYEQYF. CDR3 coding DNA: TGTGCCAGCAGCTTTCGGCAGAGCTCCTACGAGCAGTACTTC.

This clonotype was found many times. V is TRBV7-2 and J is TRBJ2-3; D not certain. The CDR3 contains 13 residues. V lost 7 bases and J lost 3, with 11 bases in between. CDR1 is SGHTA, CDR2 FQGNSA, per germline. The DNA for the CDR3 is TGTGCCAGCACCTATACCATTACAGATACGCAGTATTTT. Translation gives CASTYTITDTQYF.

The sample holds a few counts of this clonotype. This chain connects TRBV20-1 to TRBJ2-3; TRBD2 matches at 10 bases. V lost 2 bases and J lost 4; bases outside the gene matches: 3. The CDR3 extends over 14 amino acids. CDR1 is DFQATT, CDR2 SNEGSKA, per germline (reference sequence). CDR3 coding DNA: TGCAGTGCTAGAATGGGACTAGCGCCAGATACGCAGTATTTT. Translated: CSARMGLAPDTQYF.

The rearrangement links TRBV20-1 to TRBJ1-5; D may be TRBD1 (6 bases). Germline V gene lookup returns CDR1 DFQATT and CDR2 SNEGSKA (reference sequence). The V end was cut by 3 bases, the J end by 1 base, with 19 bases between. There are 17 residues in the CDR3. As DNA, the CDR3 is TGCAGTGCTAGCCTTGACCCAAGCAGGGGAAGCAATCAGCCCCAGCATTTT. Translating it yields CSASLDPSRGSNQPQHF.

This clonotype was counted ten times or more. CDR3 sequence reads: CASSSSPGNSYGYTF. CDR3 in DNA: TGTGCCAGCAGCTCGAGCCCAGGAAACTCCTATGGCTACACCTTC. V is TRBV11-2 and J is TRBJ1-2, with unresolved D. Germline values: CDR1 SGHAT, CDR2 FQNNGV. V lost 4 bases, J lost 4 bases, and 16 bases lay in between. The CDR3 has 15 amino acids.

This clonotype came up many times. The rearrangement links TRBV6-5 to TRBJ1-1, with TRBD1 matching over 10 bases. The CDR3 spans 14 residues. V gave up 2 bases and J gave up 10 bases; unmatched junction bases: 7. The germline V gene encodes CDR1 MNHEY and CDR2 SVGAGI. This CDR3 reads CASSYRDRGRGAFF. CDR3 DNA: TGTGCCAGCAGTTACCGGGACAGGGGCCGGGGAGCTTTCTTT.

The chain recombines TRBV3-1 with TRBJ2-3; the match to TRBD1 covers 9 bases. The J segment lost 3 bases and the V segment lost 11 bases, leaving 24 bases of the junction unmatched. Germline CDR1 is LGHDT and CDR2 is YNNKEL (reference sequence). The CDR3 spans 19 residues. CDR3 sequence reads: CAFSLYRSGTGKATDTQYF. CDR3 nucleotide sequence: TGTGCCTTCAGTTTATATCGATCCGGGACAGGGAAGGCGACAGATACGCAGTATTTT.

This clonotype was recorded at least ten times. This chain connects TRBV20-1 to TRBJ1-2; possibly TRBD1 for D (6 bases). CDR1 and CDR2 (germline): DFQATT, SNEGSKA (reference sequence). Deletions cut 6 bases from V and 3 bases from J, with 14 bases between. The CDR3 totals 13 residues. CDR3 DNA: TGCAGTGCCCAACGGGGGGCTGACTATGGCTACACCTTC. Protein sequence: CSAQRGADYGYTF.